The T cell receptor (beta chain) under discussion was sequenced for a study of cytomegalovirus exposure and HLA in healthy donors. Study at large: Prior work identified 120 million or so unique TCR beta sequences in approximately 180 million T cells.

PCR employed 60 Vbeta and 13 Jbeta primers. Generated by immunoSEQ multiplex PCR, the TCRdb table keeps only in-frame clones and is missing some. The sample includes approximately 120,000 clones, roughly 73% seen only once; the top ten take over 4%. V lost 5 bases and J lost 9, with 17 bases in between. This CDR3 comprises 14 residues. Germline assignment: CDR1 LNHDA and CDR2 SQIVND (reference sequence). The genes are TRBV19 and TRBJ2-1, with TRBD2 as a possible D gene (6 bases). The receptor was derived from a man in his 60s in good health and CMV-seropositive. Source material: PBMCs. CDR3 sequence reads: CASSGQGAGSEQFF. The CDR3 DNA reads as TGTGCCAGTAGTGGCCAAGGGGCGGGGAGTGAGCAGTTCTTC.